The T cell receptor (beta chain) under discussion was sequenced for a study of T cells in Graves' hyperthyroidism and ophthalmopathy. There are a few counts of this clonotype. The germline V gene has CDR1 ENHRY and CDR2 SYGVKD. CDR3 length: 16 residues. V dropped 0 bases and J dropped 0; count of bases not matched to a gene: 1. The CDR3 regions of TCR beta were amplified from RNA transcripts. The TCR CDR3 was amplified in a first-round RT-PCR using the HTBI primer set. MiXCR, run by TCRdb on the multiplex PCR reads, gives a single entry per CDR3 protein. The table lists about 410,000 distinct CDR3 sequences, 14% to 15% of them singletons, with over 10% in the top ten.

The material sequenced was blood. This chain links TRBV10-3 with TRBJ2-3; 9 bases are shared with TRBD2. The sequence was obtained from a young man with Graves' ophthalmopathy. The DNA for the CDR3 is TGTGCCATCAGTGAGTCGGCGGGGGGGAGCACAGATACGCAGTATTTT. It translates to CAISESAGGSTDTQYF.